The sequence of this TCR beta chain was determined in a study of blood T cell repertoires in COVID-19. Study in general: Samples of COVID-19 (acute and convalescent) were obtained from the United States, Italy and Spain. T cells, B-cell-depleted T cells, or PBMCs supplied cDNA or gDNA.

This clone was picked up a small number of times. Libraries were prepared by immunoSEQ multiplex PCR; TCRdb keeps only in-frame clonotypes and omits some of them. The sample lists about 91,000 clones, roughly 79% occurring once. This clonotype originated in a woman over 75 with acute or convalescent COVID-19. The sample comprised peripheral blood.

In DNA, the CDR3 is TGTGCCAGCGGCCCCCGGGGAGGACCCTACGAGCAGTACTTC. Translating it yields CASGPRGGPYEQYF. This chain uses TRBV27 with TRBJ2-7; weak D call: TRBD2 (6 bases). Germline values: CDR1 MNHEY, CDR2 SMNVEV (reference sequence). V lost 8 bases, J lost 2 bases, and 16 bases lay in between. This CDR3 has 14 residues.